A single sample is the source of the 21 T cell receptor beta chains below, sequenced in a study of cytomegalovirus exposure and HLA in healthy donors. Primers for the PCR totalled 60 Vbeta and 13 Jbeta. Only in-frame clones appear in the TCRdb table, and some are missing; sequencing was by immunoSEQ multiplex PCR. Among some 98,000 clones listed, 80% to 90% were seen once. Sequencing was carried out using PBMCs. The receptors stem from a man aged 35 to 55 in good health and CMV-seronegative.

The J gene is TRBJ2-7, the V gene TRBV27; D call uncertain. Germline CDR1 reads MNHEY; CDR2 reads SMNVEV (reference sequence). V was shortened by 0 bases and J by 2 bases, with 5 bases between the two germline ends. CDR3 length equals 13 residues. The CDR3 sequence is CASSLSQTYEQYF. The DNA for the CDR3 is TGTGCCAGCAGTTTATCCCAGACCTACGAGCAGTACTTC.

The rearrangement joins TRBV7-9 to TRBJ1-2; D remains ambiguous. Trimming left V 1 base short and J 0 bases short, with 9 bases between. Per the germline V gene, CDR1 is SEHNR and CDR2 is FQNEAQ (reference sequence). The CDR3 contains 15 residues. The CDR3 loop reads CASSLGRTANYGYTF. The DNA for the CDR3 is TGTGCCAGCAGCTTAGGGCGTACAGCTAACTATGGCTACACCTTC.

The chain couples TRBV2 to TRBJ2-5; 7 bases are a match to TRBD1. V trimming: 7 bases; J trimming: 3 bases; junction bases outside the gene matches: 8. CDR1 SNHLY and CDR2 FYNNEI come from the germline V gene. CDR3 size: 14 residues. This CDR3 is CASTFDRAEETQYF. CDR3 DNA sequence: TGTGCCAGCACCTTCGACAGGGCCGAAGAGACCCAGTACTTC. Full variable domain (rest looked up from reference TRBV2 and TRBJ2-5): EPEVTQTPSHQVTQMGQEVILRCVPISNHLYFYWYRQILGQKVEFLVSFYNNEISEKSEIFDDQFSVERPDGSNFTLKIRSTKLEDSAMYFCASTFDRAEETQYFGPGTRLLVL.

CDR3 residues: CASSHRGLFYEQYF. The CDR3 bases are TGTGCCAGCAGCCACAGGGGGCTTTTCTACGAGCAGTACTTC. V is TRBV27 and J is TRBJ2-7; TRBD1 aligns across 9 bases. Per the germline V gene, CDR1 is MNHEY and CDR2 is SMNVEV (reference sequence). V shed 6 bases and J 3 bases; nucleotides not matched to a gene: 6. The CDR3 covers 14 residues.

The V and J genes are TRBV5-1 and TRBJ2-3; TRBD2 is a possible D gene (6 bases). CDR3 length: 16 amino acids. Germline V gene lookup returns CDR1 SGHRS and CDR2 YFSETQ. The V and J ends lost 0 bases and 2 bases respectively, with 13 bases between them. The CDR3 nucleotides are TGCGCCAGCAGCTTGGAGCGGGCTCTTAACACAGATACGCAGTATTTT. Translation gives CASSLERALNTDTQYF. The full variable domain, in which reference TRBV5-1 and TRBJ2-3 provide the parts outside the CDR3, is KAGVTQTPRYLIKTRGQQVTLSCSPISGHRSVSWYQQTPGQGLQFLFEYFSETQRNKGNFPGRFSGRQFSNSRSEMNVSTLELGDSALYLCASSLERALNTDTQYFGPGTRLTVL.

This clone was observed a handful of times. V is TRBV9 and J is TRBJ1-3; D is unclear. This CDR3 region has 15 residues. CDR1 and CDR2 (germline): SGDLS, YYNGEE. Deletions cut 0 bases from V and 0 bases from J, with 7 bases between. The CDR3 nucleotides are TGTGCCAGCAGCGTAGGCAGCGGCTCTGGAAACACCATATATTTT. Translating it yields CASSVGSGSGNTIYF.

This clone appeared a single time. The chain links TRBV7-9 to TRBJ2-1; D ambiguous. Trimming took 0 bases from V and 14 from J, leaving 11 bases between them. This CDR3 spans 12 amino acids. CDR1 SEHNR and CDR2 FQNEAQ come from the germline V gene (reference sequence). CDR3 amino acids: CASSLAQESEFF. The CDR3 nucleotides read TGTGCCAGCAGCTTAGCGCAGGAAAGTGAGTTCTTC. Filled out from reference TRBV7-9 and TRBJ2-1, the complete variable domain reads DTGVSQNPRHKITKRGQNVTFRCDPISEHNRLYWYRQTLGQGPEFLTYFQNEAQLEKSRLLSDRFSAERPKGSFSTLEIQRTEQGDSAMYLCASSLAQESEFFGPGTRLTVL.

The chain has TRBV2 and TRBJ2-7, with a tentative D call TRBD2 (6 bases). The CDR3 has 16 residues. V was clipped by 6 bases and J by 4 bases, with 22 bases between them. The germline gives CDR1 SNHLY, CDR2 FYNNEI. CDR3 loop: CASRKERAGLTYEQYF. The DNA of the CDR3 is TGTGCCAGCAGGAAAGAGCGGGCAGGACTCACTTACGAGCAGTACTTC.

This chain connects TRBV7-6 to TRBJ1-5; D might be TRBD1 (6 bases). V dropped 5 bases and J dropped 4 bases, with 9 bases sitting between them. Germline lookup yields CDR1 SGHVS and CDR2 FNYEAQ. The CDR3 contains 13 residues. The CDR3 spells CASSRRGNQPQHF. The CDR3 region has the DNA TGTGCCAGCAGCAGAAGGGGGAATCAGCCCCAGCATTTT.

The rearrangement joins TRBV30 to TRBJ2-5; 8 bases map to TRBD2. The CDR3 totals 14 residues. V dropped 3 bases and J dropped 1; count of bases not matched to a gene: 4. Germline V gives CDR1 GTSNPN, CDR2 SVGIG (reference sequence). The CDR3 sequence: CAWRLAGSQETQYF. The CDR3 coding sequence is TGTGCCTGGAGGTTAGCGGGGAGCCAAGAGACCCAGTACTTC.

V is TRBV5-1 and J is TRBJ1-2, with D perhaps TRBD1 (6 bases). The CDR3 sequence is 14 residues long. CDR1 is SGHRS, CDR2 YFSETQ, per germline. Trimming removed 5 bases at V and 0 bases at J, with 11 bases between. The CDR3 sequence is CASRSQGANYGYTF. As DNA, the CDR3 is TGCGCCAGCAGATCACAGGGCGCTAACTATGGCTACACCTTC.

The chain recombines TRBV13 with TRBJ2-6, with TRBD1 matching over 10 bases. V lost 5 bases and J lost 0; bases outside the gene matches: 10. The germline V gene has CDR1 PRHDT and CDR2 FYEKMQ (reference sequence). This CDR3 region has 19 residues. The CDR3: CASSHRKRDRGSGANVLTF. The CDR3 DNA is TGTGCCAGCAGCCACCGGAAACGGGACAGGGGCTCTGGGGCCAACGTCCTGACTTTC.

The DNA for the CDR3 is TGTGCCAGCAGCTTAGAAGGACAGGGGGCCAATGAGCAGTTCTTC. The encoded protein is CASSLEGQGANEQFF. The chain is built from TRBV11-3 and TRBJ2-1, with 11 bases lining up with TRBD1. The CDR3 spans 15 residues. V shed 0 bases and J 6 bases; nucleotides not matched to a gene: 1. Germline CDR1 and CDR2: SGHNT and YENEEA.

The CDR3 sequence: CASSSQTVSETQYF. The CDR3 DNA is TGTGCCAGCAGTAGCCAGACAGTTTCAGAGACCCAGTACTTC. The J gene is TRBJ2-5, the V gene TRBV6-1, with a possible D match to TRBD1 (5 bases). V dropped 5 bases and J dropped 4 bases, with 14 bases sitting between them. The CDR3 runs to 14 residues. CDR1 and CDR2 (germline): MNHNS, SASEGT.

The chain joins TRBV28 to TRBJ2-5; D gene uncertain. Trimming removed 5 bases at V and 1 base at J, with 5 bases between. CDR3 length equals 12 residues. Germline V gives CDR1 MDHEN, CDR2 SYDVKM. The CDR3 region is CASSDFQETQYF. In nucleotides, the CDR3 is TGTGCCAGCAGTGACTTCCAAGAGACCCAGTACTTC.

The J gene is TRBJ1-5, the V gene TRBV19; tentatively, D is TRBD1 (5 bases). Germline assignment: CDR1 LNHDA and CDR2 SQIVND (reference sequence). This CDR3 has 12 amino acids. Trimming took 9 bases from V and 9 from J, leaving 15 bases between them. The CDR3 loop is CASRGTGGPQHF. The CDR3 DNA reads TGTGCCAGCCGTGGGACTGGGGGGCCCCAGCATTTT. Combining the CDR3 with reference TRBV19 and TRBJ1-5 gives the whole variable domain DGGITQSPKYLFRKEGQNVTLSCEQNLNHDAMYWYRQDPGQGLRLIYYSQIVNDFQKGDIAEGYSVSREKKESFPLTVTSAQKNPTAFYLCASRGTGGPQHFGDGTRLSIL.

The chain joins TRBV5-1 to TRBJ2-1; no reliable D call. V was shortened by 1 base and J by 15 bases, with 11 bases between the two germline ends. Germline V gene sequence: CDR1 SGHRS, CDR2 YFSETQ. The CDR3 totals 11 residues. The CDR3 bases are TGCGCCAGCAGCTTGACGGCGGTTTGGTTCTTC. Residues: CASSLTAVWFF. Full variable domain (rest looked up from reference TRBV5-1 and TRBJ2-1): KAGVTQTPRYLIKTRGQQVTLSCSPISGHRSVSWYQQTPGQGLQFLFEYFSETQRNKGNFPGRFSGRQFSNSRSEMNVSTLELGDSALYLCASSLTAVWFFGPGTRLTVL.

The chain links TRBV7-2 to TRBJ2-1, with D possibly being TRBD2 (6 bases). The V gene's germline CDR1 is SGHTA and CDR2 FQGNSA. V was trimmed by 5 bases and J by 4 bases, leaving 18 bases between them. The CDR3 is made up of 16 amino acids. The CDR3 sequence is CASSPAGAGPYNEQFF. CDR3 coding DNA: TGTGCCAGCAGCCCCGCCGGGGCGGGACCTTACAATGAGCAGTTCTTC.

For the CDR3, the DNA is TGTGCCAGCAGACATTATAATGAAAAACTGTTTTTT. It is translated as CASRHYNEKLFF. The chain recombines TRBV7-9 with TRBJ1-4; D is ambiguous. Germline V lookup: CDR1 SEHNR, CDR2 FQNEAQ (reference sequence). This CDR3 is built from 12 residues. With 6 bases removed from V and 4 bases from J, the gap between germline ends came to 6 bases.

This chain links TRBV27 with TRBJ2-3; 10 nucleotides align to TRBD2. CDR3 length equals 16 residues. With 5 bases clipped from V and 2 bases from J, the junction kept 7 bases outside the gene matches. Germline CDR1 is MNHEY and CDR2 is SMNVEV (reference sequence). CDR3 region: CASSATSGATTDTQYF. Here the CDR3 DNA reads TGTGCCAGCAGTGCTACTAGCGGGGCAACCACAGATACGCAGTATTTT.

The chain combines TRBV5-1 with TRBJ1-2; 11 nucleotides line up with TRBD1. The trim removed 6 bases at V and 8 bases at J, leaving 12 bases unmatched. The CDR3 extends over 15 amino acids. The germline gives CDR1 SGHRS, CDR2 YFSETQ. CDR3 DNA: TGCGCCAGCACCGCGGGACAGGGGGTCTCGAGAGGCTACACCTTC. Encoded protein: CASTAGQGVSRGYTF.